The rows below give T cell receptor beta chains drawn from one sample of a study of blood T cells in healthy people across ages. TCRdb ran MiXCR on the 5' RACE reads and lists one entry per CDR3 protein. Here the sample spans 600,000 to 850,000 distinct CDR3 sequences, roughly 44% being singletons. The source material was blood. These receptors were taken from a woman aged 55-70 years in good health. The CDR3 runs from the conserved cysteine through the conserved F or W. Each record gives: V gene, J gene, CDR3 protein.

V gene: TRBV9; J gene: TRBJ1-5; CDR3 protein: CASSVGVGYSNQPQHF
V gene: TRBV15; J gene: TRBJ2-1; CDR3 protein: CATSRGTSGMNEQFF
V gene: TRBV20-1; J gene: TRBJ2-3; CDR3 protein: CSALDRVKDTQYF
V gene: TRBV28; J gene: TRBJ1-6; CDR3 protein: CASSSYRAFNSPLHF
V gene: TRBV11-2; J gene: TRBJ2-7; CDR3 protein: CASSFPGTRDSSYEQYF
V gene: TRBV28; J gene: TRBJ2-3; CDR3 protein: CAGSFTTSGTDTQYF
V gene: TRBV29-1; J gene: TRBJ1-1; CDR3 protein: CSASRPEGTEAFF
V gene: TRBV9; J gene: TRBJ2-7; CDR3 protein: CASSVGLVGGPYEQYF
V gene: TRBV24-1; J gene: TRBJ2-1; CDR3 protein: CATRSGPSYNEQFF
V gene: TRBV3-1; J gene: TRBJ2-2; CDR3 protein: CASGRRDSNTGELFF
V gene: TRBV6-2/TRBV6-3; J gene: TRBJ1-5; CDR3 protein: CASSYPPYTVDQPQHF
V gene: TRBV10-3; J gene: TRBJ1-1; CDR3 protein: CAISERGPHLNTEAFF
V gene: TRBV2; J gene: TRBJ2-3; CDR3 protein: CASKTGPVSQYF
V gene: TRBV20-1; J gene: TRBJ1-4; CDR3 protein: CSAVQGGGEKLFF
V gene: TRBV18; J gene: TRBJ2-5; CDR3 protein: CASSSTDRAGSETQYF
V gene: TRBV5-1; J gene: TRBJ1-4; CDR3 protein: CASSSTGSQEKLFF
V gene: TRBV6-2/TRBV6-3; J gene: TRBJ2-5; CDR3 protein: CASREQGSETQYF
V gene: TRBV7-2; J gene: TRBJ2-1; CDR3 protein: CASSLVYTRGSYNEQFF
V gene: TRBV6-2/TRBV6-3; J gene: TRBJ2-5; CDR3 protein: CASREFQETQYF
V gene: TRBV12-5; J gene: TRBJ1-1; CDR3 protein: CARVRAGSTEAFF
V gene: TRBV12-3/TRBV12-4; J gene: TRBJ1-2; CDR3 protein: CASSPHPGTGPNYGYTF
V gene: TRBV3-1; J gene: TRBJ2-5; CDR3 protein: CASSQVPTSGGQETQYF
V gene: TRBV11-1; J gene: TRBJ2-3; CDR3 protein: CASSLDGGGGVTDTQYF
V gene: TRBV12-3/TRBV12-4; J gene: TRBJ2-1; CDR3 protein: CASSAAGSYNEQFF
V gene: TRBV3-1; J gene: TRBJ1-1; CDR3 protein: CASSQPAGQGVDTEAFF
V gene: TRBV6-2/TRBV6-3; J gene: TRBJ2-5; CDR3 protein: CASSQTGAVLGEKQYF
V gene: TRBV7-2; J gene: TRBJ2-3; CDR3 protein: CASSFETSVTQYF
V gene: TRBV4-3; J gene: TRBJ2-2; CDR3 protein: CASSRLTGAGTGELFF
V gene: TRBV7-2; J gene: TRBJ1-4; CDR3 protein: CASSRGEKLFF
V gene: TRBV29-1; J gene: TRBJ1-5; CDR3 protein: CSATRGGDQPQHF
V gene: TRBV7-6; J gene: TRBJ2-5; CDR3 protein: CASSPLGLNLDEQYF
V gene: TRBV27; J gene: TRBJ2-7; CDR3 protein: CASSLFSGRDNEQYF
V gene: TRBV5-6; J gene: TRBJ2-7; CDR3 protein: CASSALPGSAYEQYF
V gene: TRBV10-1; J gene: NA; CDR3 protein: CASSGPQGGGSYNEQYF
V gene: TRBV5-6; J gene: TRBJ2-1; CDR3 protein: CASSLNSQETQFF
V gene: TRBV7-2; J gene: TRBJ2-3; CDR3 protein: CASSKEGLASIADTQYF
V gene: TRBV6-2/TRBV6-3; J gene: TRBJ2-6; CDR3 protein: CASTLIGANVLTF
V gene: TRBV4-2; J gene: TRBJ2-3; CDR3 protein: CASSQGTSGIFGTDTQYF
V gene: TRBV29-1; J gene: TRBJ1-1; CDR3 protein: CSGDRGMNTEAFF
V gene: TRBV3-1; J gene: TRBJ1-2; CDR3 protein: CASSQGEGGYTF
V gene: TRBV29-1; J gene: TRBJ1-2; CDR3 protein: CSSPGGDGYTF
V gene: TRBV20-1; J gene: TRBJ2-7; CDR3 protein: CSASTPTISYEQYF
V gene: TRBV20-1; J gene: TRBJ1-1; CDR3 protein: CSVKKGGVDTEAFF
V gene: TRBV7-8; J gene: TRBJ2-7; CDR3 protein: CASSTTGTGVYEQYF
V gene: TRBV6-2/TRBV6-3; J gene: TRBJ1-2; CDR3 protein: CASTRGQANYGYTF
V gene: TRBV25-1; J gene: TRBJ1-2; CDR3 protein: CASTGVEGYTF
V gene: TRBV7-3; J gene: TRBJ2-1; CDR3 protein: CASSLQRLAGGDEQFF
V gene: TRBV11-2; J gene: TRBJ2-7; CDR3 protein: CASSSPLDSKDYEQYF
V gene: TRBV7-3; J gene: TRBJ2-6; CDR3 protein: CASSLFGGLGANVLTF
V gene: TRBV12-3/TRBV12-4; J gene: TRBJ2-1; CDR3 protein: CASRPASGGSSYNEQFF